The 8 T cell receptor beta chains listed next were all sequenced from one sample in a study of identical twins. MiXCR, applied by TCRdb to the 5' RACE reads, yields one record per CDR3 protein. The repertoire consists of hundreds of thousands of distinct CDR3 sequences, with roughly 24% occurring once and the leading ten covering roughly 2.8%. The same data also went into a second study, on T cells expressing NK-cell markers.

The sequenced material came from CD4+ T cells sorted from blood. The source of these receptors is a woman between 18 and 30 years old in good health.

In nucleotides, the CDR3 is TGTGCCAGCAGTTACTACCGGCGGGATTCCTACGAGCAGTACTTC. Protein: CASSYYRRDSYEQYF. The gene calls are TRBV6-5 and TRBJ2-7, with D possibly being TRBD2 (6 bases). Trimming pared 1 base from V and 1 base from J, leaving 11 bases between. The CDR3 sequence is 15 residues long. Germline V lookup: CDR1 MNHEY, CDR2 SVGAGI.

This clonotype showed up just a few times. The DNA of the CDR3 is TGTGCCAGCAGCCATTCTGGGCGGGGGGCCGGAACCGGGGAGCTGTTTTTT. Protein: CASSHSGRGAGTGELFF. The V and J genes are TRBV3-1 and TRBJ2-2, with 8 bases identical to TRBD2. CDR3 length: 17 residues. Germline-derived CDR1 and CDR2 are LGHDT and YNNKEL (reference sequence). V gave up 3 bases and J gave up 5 bases; unmatched junction bases: 11.

This chain links TRBV19 with TRBJ2-7; D may be TRBD2 (7 bases). The CDR3 totals 15 residues. Germline V gene sequence: CDR1 LNHDA, CDR2 SQIVND (reference sequence). The V end was cut by 1 base, the J end by 3 bases, with 13 bases between. Here the CDR3 reads CASSIGGGANYEQYF. The CDR3 bases are TGTGCCAGTAGTATAGGAGGGGGGGCGAACTACGAGCAGTACTTC.

This clonotype occurred a few times. The chain employs TRBV5-4 and TRBJ2-5; 10 bases align to TRBD1. The CDR3 totals 16 residues. Germline V gene data show CDR1 as SGHNT and CDR2 as YYREEE (reference sequence). J was trimmed by 10 bases and V by 0 bases; bases with no gene match: 12. Here the CDR3 DNA reads TGTGCCAGCAGCTTGGAAGGGACAGGGGTCCAAGGGGGCCAGTACTTC. Protein: CASSLEGTGVQGGQYF. The whole variable domain, filled in from reference TRBV5-4 and TRBJ2-5, reads ETGVTQSPTHLIKTRGQQVTLRCSSQSGHNTVSWYQQALGQGPQFIFQYYREEENGRGNFPPRFSGLQFPNYSSELNVNALELDDSALYLCASSLEGTGVQGGQYFGPGTRLLVL.

This clonotype occurred a few times. The chain carries TRBV2 and TRBJ2-1; D is possibly TRBD1 (6 bases). The V end was cut by 4 bases, the J end by 0 bases, with 13 bases between. The CDR3 has 16 residues. Germline values: CDR1 SNHLY, CDR2 FYNNEI. The CDR3 protein is CASSADRLDSYNEQFF. For the CDR3, the DNA is TGTGCCAGCAGTGCGGACAGACTTGACTCCTACAATGAGCAGTTCTTC.

The rearrangement uses TRBV6-2 or TRBV6-3 and TRBJ2-1; 10 nucleotides align to TRBD2. The CDR3 totals 16 residues. V lost 0 bases, J lost 9 bases, and 8 bases stayed unmatched. Germline V CDR1 and CDR2: MNHEY, SVGEGT. The CDR3 region is CASSYSSLAGVTEQFF. DNA for the CDR3: TGTGCCAGCAGTTACTCGAGTCTAGCGGGAGTTACTGAGCAGTTCTTC.

In its sample, this clonotype was seen many times. This sequence joins TRBV5-1 and TRBJ2-1; tentative D call: TRBD1 (5 bases). CDR3 size: 14 residues. V lost 4 bases and J lost 1, with 9 bases in between. Germline CDR1 is SGHRS and CDR2 is YFSETQ. DNA of the CDR3: TGCGCCAGCAGCGGAACAGGATCCTACAATGAGCAGTTCTTC. Translating it yields CASSGTGSYNEQFF.

This clonotype was seen only a few times. The chain is built from TRBV7-2 and TRBJ2-5, with D uncertain. The germline V gene has CDR1 SGHTA and CDR2 FQGNSA. Trimming removed 5 bases from V and 5 bases from J, with 9 bases in between. The CDR3 length is 12 residues. The CDR3 DNA reads TGTGCCAGCAGCCCCATCCATGAGACCCAGTACTTC. Its protein is CASSPIHETQYF.